The next 19 T cell receptor beta chains were all read from a single sample in a study of T cell clusters in autoimmune cytopenias (dated by TCRdb to the late 2010s). For each sample, TRB amplification used 200 to 300 ng of peripheral blood genomic DNA, equal to around 34,000 genome equivalents. This sample was sequenced with an Illumina MiSeq. TRB rearrangements were amplified by multiplex PCR following a touch-down protocol, with the TRB-A and TRB-B primer pools mixed in one tube. Once TCRdb had reprocessed the reads, it stored one entry per CDR3 protein sequence and supplied no DNA. This sample's table carries approximately 2,100 distinct CDR3 sequences. The ten largest clones represent roughly 60% of the sample. Separately, the same data were catalogued under a study of T cell repertoires in aging, cancer and after chemotherapy.

The sample was peripheral blood. These receptors were collected from a human donor with an autoimmune cytopenia or autoimmune hepatitis (not recorded which).

This clonotype registers medium-sized by frequency. The chain carries TRBV29-1 and TRBJ1-2; TCRdb returns TRBD1, unconfirmable since there is no DNA. Germline V CDR1 and CDR2: SQVTM, ANQGSEA. The CDR3 consists of 13 residues. Here the CDR3 reads CSVDRTGGYGYTF.

The V and J genes are TRBV6-1 and TRBJ1-2. The CDR3 spans 15 residues. In germline, CDR1 is MNHNS, CDR2 SASEGT. The CDR3 reads CASSESVWGRYGYTF.

This chain's CDR3 is CASSLKSSPGTGVYGYTF. V is TRBV27 and J is TRBJ1-2; the TRBD1 assignment by TCRdb is unverifiable without DNA. The V gene's germline CDR1 is MNHEY and CDR2 SMNVEV (reference sequence). The CDR3 extends over 18 amino acids.

The chain combines TRBV20-1 with TRBJ2-7; checking the TCRdb D call of TRBD2 is not possible without DNA. The CDR3 is 12 residues long. In germline, CDR1 is DFQATT, CDR2 SNEGSKA (reference sequence). CDR3: CSAASGSYEQYF.

This clonotype is medium-sized by frequency. CDR3 region: CASRSTTGGTAPLHF. The chain links TRBV6-5 to TRBJ1-6; lacking DNA, the TRBD1 call made by TCRdb goes unchecked. The germline V gene encodes CDR1 MNHEY and CDR2 SVGAGI. The CDR3 contains 15 residues.

This clonotype shows up as medium-sized by frequency. The CDR3 here is CSVETVETEENIQYF. The chain couples TRBV29-1 to TRBJ2-4; the TCRdb call, TRBD1, lacks DNA for checking. There are 15 residues in the CDR3. Per the germline V gene, CDR1 is SQVTM and CDR2 is ANQGSEA.

The CDR3 spells CASNNGPTNTEAFF. The rearrangement links TRBV19 to TRBJ1-1. The length of the CDR3 is 14 residues. Germline CDR1 and CDR2: LNHDA and SQIVND (reference sequence).

This chain joins TRBV7-6 and TRBJ1-3; lacking DNA, the TRBD1 call made by TCRdb goes unchecked. Per the germline V gene, CDR1 is SGHVS and CDR2 is FNYEAQ. The CDR3 totals 15 residues. CDR3 sequence reads: CASSTGGGTGNTIYF.

V gene TRBV14 combines with J gene TRBJ2-3. This CDR3 region has 15 residues. CDR1 is SGHDN, CDR2 FVKESK, per germline. CDR3 sequence: CASSQDLVGTDTQYF.

The chain joins TRBV6-1 to TRBJ2-7. The V gene's germline CDR1 is MNHNS and CDR2 SASEGT. This CDR3 is 14 amino acids long. This CDR3 is CASSVDGVSYEQYF.

The rearrangement joins TRBV19 to TRBJ1-1; there is no DNA to check the TCRdb D call of TRBD1. The CDR3 consists of 13 residues. The germline V gene has CDR1 LNHDA and CDR2 SQIVND (reference sequence). The CDR3 region is CASSITGLMEAFF.

The rearrangement uses TRBV10-3 and TRBJ1-3. CDR1 is ENHRY and CDR2 is SYGVKD in the germline V gene. CDR3 size: 11 residues. The CDR3 is CAIIKGNTIYF.

Its frequency marks this clonotype as medium-sized. V usage is TRBV19 and J usage is TRBJ1-2. CDR3 length: 11 amino acids. The germline V gene encodes CDR1 LNHDA and CDR2 SQIVND (reference sequence). Here the CDR3 reads CASSENYGYTF.

CDR3 residues: CASRTSGSQNEQYF. This chain connects TRBV27 to TRBJ2-7; TCRdb's D call of TRBD2 is untestable without DNA. CDR1 and CDR2 from the germline V gene are MNHEY and SMNVEV (reference sequence). The CDR3 is made up of 14 amino acids.

The rearrangement uses TRBV6-1 and TRBJ2-7; TCRdb's assignment of TRBD1 cannot be checked, as there is no DNA. Looked up from germline, CDR1 is MNHNS and CDR2 is SASEGT. The length of the CDR3 is 15 residues. This chain's CDR3 is CASSERGQGRSEQYF.

This clonotype is deemed medium-sized by its frequency. This chain joins TRBV11-1 and TRBJ2-7; with no DNA, the TCRdb D assignment of TRBD2 cannot be verified. CDR1 and CDR2 (germline): SGHAT, FQDESV (reference sequence). The CDR3 is 18 amino acids. The chain's CDR3 is CASSLLAGDKTYSYEQYF.

The J gene is TRBJ1-6, the V gene TRBV27. CDR1 and CDR2 from the germline V gene are MNHEY and SMNVEV (reference sequence). The CDR3 is 15 residues long. CDR3 loop: CASRRGSSYNSPLHF.

By frequency, this clonotype registers medium-sized. The chain combines TRBV6-5 with TRBJ2-1; TCRdb calls TRBD1, which cannot be checked without DNA. CDR3 size: 15 residues. CDR1 is MNHEY, CDR2 SVGAGI, per germline. The CDR3 reads CASTTGTDPYNEQFF.

The J gene is TRBJ1-5, the V gene TRBV12-3 or TRBV12-4. This CDR3 comprises 13 residues. The CDR3 reads CASSSEGNLPQHF.